This TCR beta chain was captured in a study of T cells in Graves' hyperthyroidism and ophthalmopathy. The table lists this clonotype with many counts. TCR beta CDR3 sequences were amplified from RNA transcripts. During a first-round RT-PCR of the TCR CDR3, the HTBI primer set was used. MiXCR, applied by TCRdb to the multiplex PCR reads, yields one record per CDR3 protein. The sample shows approximately 690,000 distinct CDR3 sequences, 13% to 15% of them seen only once. This CDR3 comprises 15 residues. Germline V gene sequence: CDR1 MDHEN, CDR2 SYDVKM. V gave up 5 bases and J gave up 9 bases; unmatched junction bases: 7.

V usage is TRBV28 and J usage is TRBJ1-6; 10 nucleotides match TRBD1. The sequence was collected from a woman aged 50 to 65 with Graves' ophthalmopathy. The source material was blood. The CDR3 loop reads CASSIPGQGFSPLHF. Written as DNA, the CDR3 is TGTGCCAGCAGTATACCGGGACAGGGGTTTTCACCCCTCCACTTT.